The next 2 T cell receptor beta chains were all read from a single sample in a study of blood T cells in healthy people across ages. A second PCR of about 6 to 11 cycles used a sample-barcoded 5' primer and a J-beta primer mix. Via MiXCR, TCRdb re-called the 5' RACE reads, giving one row per CDR3 protein. Among approximately 830,000 distinct CDR3 sequences, less than 80% were seen once, and the ten largest hold roughly a quarter. Source material: blood. These receptors all come from a man aged 25 to 40 in good health.

V and J are TRBV4-2 and TRBJ2-1, with TRBD2 matching over 8 bases. The ends lost 0 bases at V and 4 bases at J; junction bases unmatched: 8. There are 17 residues in the CDR3. The germline gives CDR1 LGHNA, CDR2 YNFKEQ. For the CDR3, the DNA is TGTGCCAGCAGCCAAGATCCTACTAGCGGTTCTTACAATGAGCAGTTCTTC. Translated, it gives CASSQDPTSGSYNEQFF.

This clonotype has more than one count but fewer than ten. The chain recombines TRBV7-3 with TRBJ2-1, with D hard to call. V lost 0 bases and J 8 bases, leaving 11 bases between the germline ends. Germline V CDR1 and CDR2: SGHTA, FQGTGA. CDR3 length: 14 amino acids. Written as DNA, the CDR3 is TGTGCCAGCAGCTTAACAGAGGTATGGGATGAGCAGTTCTTC. This gives the protein CASSLTEVWDEQFF.